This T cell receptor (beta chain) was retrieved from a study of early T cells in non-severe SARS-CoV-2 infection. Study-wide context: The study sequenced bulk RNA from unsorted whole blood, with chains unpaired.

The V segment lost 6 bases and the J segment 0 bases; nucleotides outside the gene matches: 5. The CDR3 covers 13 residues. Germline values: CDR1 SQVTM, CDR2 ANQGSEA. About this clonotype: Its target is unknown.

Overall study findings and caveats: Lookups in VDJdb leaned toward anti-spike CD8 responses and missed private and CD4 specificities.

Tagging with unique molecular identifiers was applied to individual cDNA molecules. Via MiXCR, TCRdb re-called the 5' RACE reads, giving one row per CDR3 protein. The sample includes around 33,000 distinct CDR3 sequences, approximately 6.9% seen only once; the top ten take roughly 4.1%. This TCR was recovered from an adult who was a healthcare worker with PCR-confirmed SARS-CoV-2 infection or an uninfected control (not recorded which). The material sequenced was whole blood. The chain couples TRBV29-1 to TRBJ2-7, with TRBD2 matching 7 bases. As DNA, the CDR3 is TGCAGCGTGCTAGCGGACCTCTCCTACGAGCAGTACTTC. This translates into CSVLADLSYEQYF.